This T cell receptor beta chain is drawn from a study of blood T cell repertoires in COVID-19. The wider study: Material from acute and convalescent COVID-19 was sourced from the United States, Italy and Spain.

Per the original methods: Reference gene primer amplification in the assay estimated nucleated cell counts. Some clones are missing from TCRdb's copy, which holds only in-frame ones; the method was immunoSEQ multiplex PCR. Clone size and V and J calls were adopted from that table, with D and trimming inferred from the DNA. The sample gives roughly 55,000 clones, roughly four fifths of which show up once; about 1.8% is in the top ten. The sequenced material came from peripheral blood. The clonotype comes from a woman aged 55-69 years with acute or convalescent COVID-19.

CDR3 DNA sequence: TGTGCCAGCAGCAAAGTGACCGGAGGAAATTCACCCCTCCACTTT. The encoded protein is CASSKVTGGNSPLHF. The gene calls are TRBV21-1 and TRBJ1-6. TRBV21-1 is designated a pseudogene. The CDR3 has 15 amino acids.